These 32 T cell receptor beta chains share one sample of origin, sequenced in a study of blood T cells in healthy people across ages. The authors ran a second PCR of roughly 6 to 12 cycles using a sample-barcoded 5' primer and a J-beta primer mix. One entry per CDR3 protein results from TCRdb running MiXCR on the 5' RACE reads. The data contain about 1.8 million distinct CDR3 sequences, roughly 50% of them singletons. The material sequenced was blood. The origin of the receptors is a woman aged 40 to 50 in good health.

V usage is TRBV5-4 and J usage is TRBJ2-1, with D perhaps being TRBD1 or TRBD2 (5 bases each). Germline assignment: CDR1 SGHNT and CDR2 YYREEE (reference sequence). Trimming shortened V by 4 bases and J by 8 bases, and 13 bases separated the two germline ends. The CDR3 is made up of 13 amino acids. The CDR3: CASSRDPQDEQFF. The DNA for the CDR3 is TGTGCCAGCAGCCGGGACCCGCAAGATGAGCAGTTCTTC.

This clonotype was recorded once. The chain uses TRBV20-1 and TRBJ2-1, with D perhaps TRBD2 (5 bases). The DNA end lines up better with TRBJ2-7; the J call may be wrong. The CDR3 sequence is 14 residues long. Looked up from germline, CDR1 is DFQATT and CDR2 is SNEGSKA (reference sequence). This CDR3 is CSARRSGLYNEQYF. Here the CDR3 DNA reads TGCAGTGCCCGTCGCAGCGGCCTGTACAATGAGCAGTACTTC.

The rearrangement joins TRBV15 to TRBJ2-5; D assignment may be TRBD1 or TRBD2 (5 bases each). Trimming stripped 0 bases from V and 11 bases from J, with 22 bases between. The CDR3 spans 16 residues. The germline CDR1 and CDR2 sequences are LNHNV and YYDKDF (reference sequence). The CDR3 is CATSRERGPMSWEQYF. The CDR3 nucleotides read TGTGCCACCAGCAGAGAAAGGGGCCCGATGAGTTGGGAGCAGTACTTC.

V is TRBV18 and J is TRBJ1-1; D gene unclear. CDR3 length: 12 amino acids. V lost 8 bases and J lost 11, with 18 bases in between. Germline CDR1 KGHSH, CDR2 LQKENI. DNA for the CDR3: TGTGCCAGCCAAGACTACAGAGAGCTGGCTTTCTTT. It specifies CASQDYRELAFF.

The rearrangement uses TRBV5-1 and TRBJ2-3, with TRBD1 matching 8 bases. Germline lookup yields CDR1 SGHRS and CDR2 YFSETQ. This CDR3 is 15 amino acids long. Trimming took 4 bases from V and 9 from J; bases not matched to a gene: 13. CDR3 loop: CASSRGQGGDETQYF. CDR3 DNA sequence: TGCGCCAGCAGCAGAGGACAGGGCGGAGATGAGACGCAGTATTTT.

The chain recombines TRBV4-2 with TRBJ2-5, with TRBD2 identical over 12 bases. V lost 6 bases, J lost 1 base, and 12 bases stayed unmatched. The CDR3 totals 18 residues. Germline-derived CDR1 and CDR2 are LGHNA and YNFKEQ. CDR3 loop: CASSPHGLLAGGQETQYF. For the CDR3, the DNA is TGTGCCAGCAGTCCGCACGGGCTACTAGCGGGGGGCCAAGAGACCCAGTACTTC.

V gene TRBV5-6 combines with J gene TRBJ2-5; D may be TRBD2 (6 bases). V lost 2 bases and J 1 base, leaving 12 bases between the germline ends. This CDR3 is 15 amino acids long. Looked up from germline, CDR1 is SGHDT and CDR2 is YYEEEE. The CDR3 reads CASSLLGLLQETQYF. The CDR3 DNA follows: TGTGCCAGCAGCTTACTGGGACTTCTCCAAGAGACCCAGTACTTC.

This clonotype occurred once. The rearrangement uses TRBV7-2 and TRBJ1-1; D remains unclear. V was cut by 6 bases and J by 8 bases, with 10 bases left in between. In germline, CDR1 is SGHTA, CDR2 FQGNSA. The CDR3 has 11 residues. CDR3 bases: TGTGCCAGCAGATCGCGGTTCGAAGCTTTCTTT. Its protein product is CASRSRFEAFF.

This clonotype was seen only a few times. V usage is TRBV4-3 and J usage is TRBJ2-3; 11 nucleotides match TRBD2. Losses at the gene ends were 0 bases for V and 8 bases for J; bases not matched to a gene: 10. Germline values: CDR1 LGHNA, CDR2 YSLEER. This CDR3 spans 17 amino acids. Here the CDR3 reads CASSQDRTSGPLGTQYF. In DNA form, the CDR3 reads TGCGCCAGCAGCCAAGATCGGACTAGCGGGCCCCTGGGTACGCAGTATTTT.

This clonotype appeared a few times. This CDR3 is CASSATPGLAKTDTQYF. The DNA of the CDR3 is TGTGCCAGCAGCGCCACGCCGGGACTGGCCAAGACAGATACGCAGTATTTT. The chain couples TRBV13 to TRBJ2-3, with D perhaps matching TRBD2 (6 bases). The CDR3 sequence is 17 residues long. In germline, CDR1 is PRHDT, CDR2 FYEKMQ (reference sequence). V was shortened by 5 bases and J by 3 bases, with 21 bases between the two germline ends.

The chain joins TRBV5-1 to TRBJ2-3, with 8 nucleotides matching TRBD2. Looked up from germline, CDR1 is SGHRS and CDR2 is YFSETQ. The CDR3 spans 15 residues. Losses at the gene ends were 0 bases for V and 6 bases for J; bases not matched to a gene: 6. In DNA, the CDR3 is TGCGCCAGCAGCTTGGTGAGCAGCGGGGGCGATACGCAGTATTTT. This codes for CASSLVSSGGDTQYF.

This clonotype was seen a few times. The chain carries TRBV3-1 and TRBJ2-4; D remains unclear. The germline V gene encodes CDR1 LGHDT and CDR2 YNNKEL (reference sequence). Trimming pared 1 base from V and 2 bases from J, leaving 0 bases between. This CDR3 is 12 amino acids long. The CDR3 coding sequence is TGTGCCAGCAGCCAAGCCAAAAACATTCAGTACTTC. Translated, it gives CASSQAKNIQYF.

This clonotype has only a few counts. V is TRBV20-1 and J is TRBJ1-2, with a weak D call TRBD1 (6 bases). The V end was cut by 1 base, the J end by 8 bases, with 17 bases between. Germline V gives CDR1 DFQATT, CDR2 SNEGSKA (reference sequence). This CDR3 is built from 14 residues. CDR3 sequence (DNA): TGCAGTGCTAGAGCCCCCGGGGGCTCCCGAGGCTACACCTTC. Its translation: CSARAPGGSRGYTF.

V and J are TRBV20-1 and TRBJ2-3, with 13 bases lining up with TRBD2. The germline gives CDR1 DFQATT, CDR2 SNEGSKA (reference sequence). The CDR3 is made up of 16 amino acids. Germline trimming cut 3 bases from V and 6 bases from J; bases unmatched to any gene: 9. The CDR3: CSARSRLAGGPDTQYF. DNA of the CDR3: TGCAGTGCTAGGTCCCGACTAGCGGGGGGTCCCGATACGCAGTATTTT.

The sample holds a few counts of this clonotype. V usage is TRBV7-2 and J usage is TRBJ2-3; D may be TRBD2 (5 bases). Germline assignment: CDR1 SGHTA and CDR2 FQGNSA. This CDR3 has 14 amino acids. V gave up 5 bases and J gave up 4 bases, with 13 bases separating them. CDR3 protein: CASSVRGSADTQYF. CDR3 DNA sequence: TGTGCCAGCAGCGTCCGAGGGTCCGCAGATACGCAGTATTTT.

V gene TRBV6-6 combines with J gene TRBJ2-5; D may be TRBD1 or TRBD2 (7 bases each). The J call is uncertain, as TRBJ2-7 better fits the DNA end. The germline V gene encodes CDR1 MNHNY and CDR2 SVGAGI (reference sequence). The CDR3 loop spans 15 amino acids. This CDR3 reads CASSGRGGIINEQYF. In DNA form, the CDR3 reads TGTGCCAGCAGTGGCAGGGGGGGTATTATTAACGAGCAGTACTTC.

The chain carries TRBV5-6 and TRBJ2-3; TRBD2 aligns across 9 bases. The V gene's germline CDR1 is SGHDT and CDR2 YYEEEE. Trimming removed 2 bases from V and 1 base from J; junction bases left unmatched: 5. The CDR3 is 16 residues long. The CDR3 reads CASSFGWTSGTDTQYF. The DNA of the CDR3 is TGTGCCAGCAGCTTTGGATGGACTAGCGGCACAGATACGCAGTATTTT.

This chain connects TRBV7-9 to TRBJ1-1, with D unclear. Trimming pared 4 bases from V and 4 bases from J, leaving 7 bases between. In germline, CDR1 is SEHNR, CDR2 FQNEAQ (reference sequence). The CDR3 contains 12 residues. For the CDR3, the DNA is TGTGCCAGCAGCTGGTCTAGCACTGAAGCTTTCTTT. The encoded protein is CASSWSSTEAFF.

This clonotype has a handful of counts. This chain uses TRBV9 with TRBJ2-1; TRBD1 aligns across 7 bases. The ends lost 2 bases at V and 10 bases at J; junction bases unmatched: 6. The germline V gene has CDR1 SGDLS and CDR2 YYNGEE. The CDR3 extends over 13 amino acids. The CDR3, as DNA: TGTGCCAGCAGCGTGTTCCTACAGGGGGAGCAGTTCTTC. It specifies CASSVFLQGEQFF.

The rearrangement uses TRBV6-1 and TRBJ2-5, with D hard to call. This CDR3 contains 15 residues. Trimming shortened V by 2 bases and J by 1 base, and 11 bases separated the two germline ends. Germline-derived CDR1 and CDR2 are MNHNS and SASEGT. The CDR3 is CASSEMGRTQETQYF. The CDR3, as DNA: TGTGCCAGCAGTGAAATGGGCAGAACCCAAGAGACCCAGTACTTC.

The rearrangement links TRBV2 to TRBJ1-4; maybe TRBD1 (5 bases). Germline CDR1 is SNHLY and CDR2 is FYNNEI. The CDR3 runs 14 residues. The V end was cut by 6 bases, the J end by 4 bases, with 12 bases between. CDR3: CASSRGRDNEKLFF. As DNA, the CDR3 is TGTGCCAGCAGCCGGGGACGGGATAATGAAAAACTGTTTTTT.

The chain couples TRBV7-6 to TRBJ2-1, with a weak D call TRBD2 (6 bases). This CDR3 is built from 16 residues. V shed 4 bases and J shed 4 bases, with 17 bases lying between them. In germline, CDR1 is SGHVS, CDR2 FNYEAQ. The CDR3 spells CASSSRLGKRYNEQFF. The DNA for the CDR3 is TGTGCCAGCAGCTCCCGACTAGGAAAAAGATACAATGAGCAGTTCTTC.

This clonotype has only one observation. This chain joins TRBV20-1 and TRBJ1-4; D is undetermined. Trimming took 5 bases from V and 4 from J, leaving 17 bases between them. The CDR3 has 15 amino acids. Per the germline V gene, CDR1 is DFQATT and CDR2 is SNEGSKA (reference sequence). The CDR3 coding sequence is TGCAGTGCTCCTCCAAGGATCGCGGGTAATGAAAAACTGTTTTTT. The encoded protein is CSAPPRIAGNEKLFF.

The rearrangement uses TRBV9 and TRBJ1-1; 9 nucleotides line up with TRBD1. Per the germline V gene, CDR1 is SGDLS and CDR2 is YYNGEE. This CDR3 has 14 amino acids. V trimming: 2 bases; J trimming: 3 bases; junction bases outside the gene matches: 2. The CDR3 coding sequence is TGTGCCAGCAGCGTGACAGGGGGGTACACTGAAGCTTTCTTT. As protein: CASSVTGGYTEAFF.

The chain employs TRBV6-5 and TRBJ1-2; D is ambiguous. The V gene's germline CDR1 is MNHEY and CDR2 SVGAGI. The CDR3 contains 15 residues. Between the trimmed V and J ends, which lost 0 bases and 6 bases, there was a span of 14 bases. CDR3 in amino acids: CASSYSAHIFHGYTF. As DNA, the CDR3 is TGTGCCAGCAGTTACTCGGCCCACATCTTCCATGGCTACACCTTC.

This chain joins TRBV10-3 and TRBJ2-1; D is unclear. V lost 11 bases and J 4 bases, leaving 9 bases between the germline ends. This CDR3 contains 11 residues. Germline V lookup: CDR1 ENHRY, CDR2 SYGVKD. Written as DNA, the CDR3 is TGTGCCGTGTTCCGGTACAATGAGCAGTTCTTC. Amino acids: CAVFRYNEQFF.

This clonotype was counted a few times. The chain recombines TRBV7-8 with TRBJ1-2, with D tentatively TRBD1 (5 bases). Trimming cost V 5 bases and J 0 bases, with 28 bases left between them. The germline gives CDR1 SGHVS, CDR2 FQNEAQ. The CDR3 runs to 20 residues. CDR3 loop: CASSRKKPGRTQPTNYGYTF. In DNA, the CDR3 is TGTGCCAGCAGCAGAAAAAAACCGGGACGGACGCAACCTACTAACTATGGCTACACCTTC. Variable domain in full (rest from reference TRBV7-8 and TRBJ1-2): GAGVSQSPRYKVAKRGQDVALRCDPISGHVSLFWYQQALGQGPEFLTYFQNEAQLDKSGLPSDRFFAERPEGSVSTLKIQRTQQEDSAVYLCASSRKKPGRTQPTNYGYTFGSGTRLTVV.

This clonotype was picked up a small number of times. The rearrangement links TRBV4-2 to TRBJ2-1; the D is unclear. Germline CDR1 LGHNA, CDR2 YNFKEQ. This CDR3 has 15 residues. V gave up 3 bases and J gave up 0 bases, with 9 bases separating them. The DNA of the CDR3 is TGTGCCAGCAGCCAGAGCCCGAGCTCCTACAATGAGCAGTTCTTC. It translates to CASSQSPSSYNEQFF.

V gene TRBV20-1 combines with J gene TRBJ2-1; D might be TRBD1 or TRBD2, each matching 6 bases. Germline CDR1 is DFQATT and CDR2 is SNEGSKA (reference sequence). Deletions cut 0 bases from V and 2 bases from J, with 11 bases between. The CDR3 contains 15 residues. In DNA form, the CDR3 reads TGCAGTGCTAGAGATACCGGGGGCCCCTACAATGAGCAGTTCTTC. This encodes CSARDTGGPYNEQFF.

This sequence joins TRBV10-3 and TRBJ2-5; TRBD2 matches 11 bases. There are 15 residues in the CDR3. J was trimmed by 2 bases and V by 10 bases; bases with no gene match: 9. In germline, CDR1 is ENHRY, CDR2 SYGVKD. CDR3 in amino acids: CATGGLAAGQETQYF. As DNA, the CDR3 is TGTGCCACCGGGGGACTAGCGGCAGGGCAAGAGACCCAGTACTTC.

The CDR3 DNA reads TGTGCCAGCACTAATAGCGGACGGGCAGATACGCAGTATTTT. Amino acid sequence: CASTNSGRADTQYF. The J gene is TRBJ2-3, the V gene TRBV13, with a weak D call TRBD2 (6 bases). Germline V lookup: CDR1 PRHDT, CDR2 FYEKMQ (reference sequence). CDR3 length: 14 residues. V lost 7 bases to trimming and J lost 4 bases, with 15 bases between them.

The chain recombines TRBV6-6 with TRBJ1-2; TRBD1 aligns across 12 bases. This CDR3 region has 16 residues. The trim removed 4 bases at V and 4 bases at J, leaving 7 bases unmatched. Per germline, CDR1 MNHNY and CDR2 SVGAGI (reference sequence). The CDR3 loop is CASSSGTGGGSYGYTF. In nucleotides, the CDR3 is TGTGCCAGCAGTTCAGGGACAGGGGGCGGTAGCTATGGCTACACCTTC.